Listed below are T cell receptor beta chains from one sample, sequenced in a study of blood T cell repertoires in COVID-19. The table came from immunoSEQ multiplex PCR; TCRdb's copy has only in-frame clones and leaves some out. This table holds 98,000 or so clones, 80% to 90% found once. The material sequenced was peripheral blood. All receptors come from a human donor in a cohort sampled during active COVID-19. Both conserved end residues are part of each CDR3. A D gene is named only where the DNA matches it firmly. Clone size is given for some rows only: seen once, a few or many times, or a class if the clone is expanded.

NA,TRBJ1-2,NA,TRBV6-2/TRBV6-3,TGTGCCAGCAGTTACGGCCTCTATGGCTACACCTTC,CASSYGLYGYTF
NA,TRBJ1-1,NA,TRBV27,TGTGCCAGCAGTTTAGAACCGAACAATTTGAACACTGAAGCTTTCTTT,CASSLEPNNLNTEAFF
NA,TRBJ2-1,NA,TRBV7-8,TGTGCCAGCAGCTTAGTTAGTGGTGAGCAGTTCTTC,CASSLVSGEQFF
once,TRBJ2-3,TRBD1,TRBV5-1,TGCGCCAGCAGCCCCGGACAGGGAAGCACAGATACGCAGTATTTT,CASSPGQGSTDTQYF
NA,TRBJ2-5,NA,TRBV14,TGTGCCAGCAGCCAAGATCTCCGACGGGAGACAAAAGAGACCCAGTACTTC,CASSQDLRRETKETQYF
NA,TRBJ2-7,TRBD2,TRBV4-1,TGCGCCAGCAGCCAGGGGCCTAGCGGGATCTACGAGCAGTACTTC,CASSQGPSGIYEQYF
NA,TRBJ2-3,TRBD1,TRBV5-8,TGTGCCAGCAGCTGGCGGGACAGGGTAGTATATACGCAGTATTTT,CASSWRDRVVYTQYF
NA,TRBJ2-7,NA,TRBV7-9,TGTGCCAGCAGCTTTCTCGCCTACGAGCAGTACTTC,CASSFLAYEQYF
NA,TRBJ2-7,TRBD2,TRBV27,TGTGCCAGCAGTTTATGGGGGGGAAGCTACGAGCAGTACTTC,CASSLWGGSYEQYF
once,TRBJ1-6,TRBD1,TRBV19,TGTGCCAGTAGCCTCCCCGGGACAGGGGGCTCACCCCTCCACTTT,CASSLPGTGGSPLHF
NA,TRBJ1-2,TRBD1,TRBV19,TGTGCCAGTAGTCCGGGGACAGGGGTTTGGGGCTACACCTTC,CASSPGTGVWGYTF
NA,TRBJ1-5,NA,TRBV12-2,TGTGCAAGTCGCTGCCTAGGGGAGGGAAGGCAGCCCCAGCATTTT,CASRCLGEGRQPQHF
NA,TRBJ2-1,TRBD2,TRBV2,TGTGCCAGCAGTGGCCCTGGGGCTAGCGGGAATTACAATGAGCAGTTCTTC,CASSGPGASGNYNEQFF
NA,TRBJ2-6,TRBD1,TRBV7-3,TGTGCCAGCAGTTCCCGGACAGGGACTGGGGCCAACGTCCTGACTTTC,CASSSRTGTGANVLTF
NA,TRBJ1-4,NA,TRBV5-1,TGCGCCAGCAGCTTGGGACGGACAGACCCTAATGAAAAACTGTTTTTT,CASSLGRTDPNEKLFF
NA,TRBJ2-5,NA,TRBV13,TGTGCCAGCAGCTTGTCCTGGACAGAGGCCCAAGAGACCCAGTACTTC,CASSLSWTEAQETQYF
NA,TRBJ1-5,NA,TRBV15,TGTGCCACCAGCAGCTTCGGGGGTTTAAAACCGCATTTT,CATSSFGGLKPHF
NA,TRBJ1-2,TRBD1,TRBV5-6,TGTGCCAGCAGCTTGGTGACAGGGAGCTATGGCTACACCTTC,CASSLVTGSYGYTF
NA,TRBJ1-1,TRBD1,TRBV19,TGTGCCAGTAAAAAGGGGGCAGGGACTTTGAACACTGAAGCTTTCTTT,CASKKGAGTLNTEAFF
NA,TRBJ2-1,TRBD2,TRBV13,TGTGCCAGCAGCTTAGGACTAGCGTACAATGAGCAGTTCTTC,CASSLGLAYNEQFF
NA,TRBJ1-1,NA,TRBV19,TGTGCCAGTAGTATCGGTGACAGCACTGAAGCTTTCTTT,CASSIGDSTEAFF
NA,TRBJ2-3,TRBD2,TRBV28,TGTGCCAGCAGTTTAGTCGGGGGGGCTCTAAGCACAGATACGCAGTATTTT,CASSLVGGALSTDTQYF
NA,TRBJ1-6,TRBD1,TRBV19,TGTGCCAGTAGGGGACAGGATAATTCACCCCTCCACTTT,CASRGQDNSPLHF
NA,TRBJ2-1,NA,TRBV6-6,TGTGCCAGCGGTCGGGAGATCTACAATGAGCAGTTCTTC,CASGREIYNEQFF
NA,TRBJ2-6,TRBD1,TRBV4-1,TGCGCCAGCAGCCCAGAAGGGCGGAGGACAGGGGATGGCCTGACTTTC,CASSPEGRRTGDGLTF
NA,TRBJ2-5,NA,TRBV29-1,TGCAGCGTTGCACTGGAAGAGACCCAGTACTTC,CSVALEETQYF
NA,TRBJ2-3,TRBD1,TRBV25-1,TGTGCCAGCTCACTACAGGGGGCCAGCACAGATACGCAGTATTTT,CASSLQGASTDTQYF
NA,TRBJ1-4,NA,TRBV6-5,TGTGCCAGCAGCGGACGGGGTGAAAAACTGTTTTTT,CASSGRGEKLFF
NA,TRBJ2-5,TRBD1,TRBV25-1,TGTGCCAGCAGTGATGAAGGGGGCGCGGGAGAGACCCAGTACTTC,CASSDEGGAGETQYF
NA,TRBJ2-7,NA,TRBV7-8,TGTGCCAGCAGCTCCAGACAGGCACACTACGAGCAGTACTTC,CASSSRQAHYEQYF
few,TRBJ1-1,NA,TRBV18,TGTGCCAGCTCACCACCGGTCGGTTTTAACACTGAAGCTTTCTTT,CASSPPVGFNTEAFF
NA,TRBJ2-2,TRBD2,TRBV11-3,TGTGCCAGCAGCTCAACTAGCGGGGGGACCAACACCGGGGAGCTGTTTTTT,CASSSTSGGTNTGELFF
NA,TRBJ1-2,TRBD1,TRBV25-1,TGTGCCAGCAGTGTCGGGACAGGGGCGGGCTACACCTTC,CASSVGTGAGYTF
NA,TRBJ2-7,TRBD1,TRBV7-9,TGTGCCAGCAGCTTGACAGGGAGCTCCTACGAGCAGTACTTC,CASSLTGSSYEQYF
NA,TRBJ2-3,TRBD2,TRBV3-1/TRBV3-2,TGTGCCAGCAGCCAAGACCTGGGACTAGCGGGCACAGATACGCAGTATTTT,CASSQDLGLAGTDTQYF
NA,TRBJ2-7,TRBD1,TRBV20-1,TGCAGTGCTAGTGCGGACAGGGGAACCTACGAGCAGTACTTC,CSASADRGTYEQYF
NA,TRBJ1-1,NA,TRBV30,TGTGCCTGGAGTGTACGGGGGTATGGAGCTTTCTTT,CAWSVRGYGAFF